The 13 T cell receptor beta chains below all came from one sample that was sequenced in a study of sequential checkpoint blockade in melanoma. As for treatment: randomized to nivolumab then ipilimumab (arm A) or the reverse (arm B). TCRdb's table, derived via immunoSEQ multiplex PCR, lists solely in-frame clones and lacks some. The table lists several thousand clones, roughly 63% of them singletons. The sample in question was CD8+ T cells sorted from blood (inferred from file names), obtained from a patient given nivolumab and ipilimumab in sequence. The receptors here all came from a human donor with melanoma.

The chain has TRBV2 and TRBJ2-1; possible D gene TRBD2, 7 bases. V lost 6 bases to trimming and J lost 4 bases, with 13 bases between them. From germline, CDR1 is SNHLY and CDR2 FYNNEI. The CDR3 consists of 14 residues. The CDR3 region has the DNA TGTGCCAGCAGGGGGGGCGGGGGTTACAATGAGCAGTTCTTC. It translates to CASRGGGGYNEQFF.

This clone has only a few counts. The DNA of the CDR3 is TGTGCCAGCAGCTCCCGGTGGGGGGGGGTCGTTAGTTCGGATGAAAAACTGTTTTTT. Its protein is CASSSRWGGVVSSDEKLFF. The chain has TRBV21-1 and TRBJ1-4. TRBV21-1 is a recognized pseudogene. The CDR3 consists of 19 residues.

This clone was seen once. This sequence joins TRBV2 and TRBJ1-6, with D uncertain. CDR1 and CDR2 (germline): SNHLY, FYNNEI. The CDR3 spans 14 residues. V shed 2 bases and J shed 14 bases, with 16 bases lying between them. Here the CDR3 reads CASSERTGGITLHF. The DNA for the CDR3 is TGTGCCAGCAGTGAAAGGACGGGCGGGATCACCCTCCACTTT.

V and J are TRBV28 and TRBJ2-1, with unresolved D. Trimming stripped 5 bases from V and 7 bases from J, with 9 bases between. Germline-derived CDR1 and CDR2 are MDHEN and SYDVKM. The CDR3 has 12 residues. The CDR3 nucleotides are TGTGCCAGCAGTCCCAACCGGAATGAGCAGTTCTTC. Amino acid sequence: CASSPNRNEQFF.

This clone is categorized as medium-sized (0.01 to 0.1%). The V gene is TRBV28, the J gene TRBJ2-7, with D possibly matching TRBD2 (5 bases). Between the trimmed V and J ends, which lost 8 bases and 7 bases, there was a span of 24 bases. The CDR3 spans 15 residues. Germline values: CDR1 MDHEN, CDR2 SYDVKM. CDR3 amino acids: CASRRTGNPSQEQYF. The CDR3 bases are TGTGCCAGCCGGAGGACGGGTAACCCATCCCAAGAGCAGTACTTC.

With regard to this clone: Mismatch with germline at one junction end may stem from a read error. V and J are TRBV4-3 and TRBJ2-3; possible D gene TRBD2, 6 bases. From germline, CDR1 is LGHNA and CDR2 YSLEER. There are 15 residues in the CDR3. CDR3 loop: CASSHDIGRTGTQYF. The CDR3 DNA is TGCGCCAGCAGCCATGATATCGGGAGAACAGGTACGCAGTATTTT.

Concerning this clone itself: Germline is not matched at one junction end, which may reflect a read error. The chain employs TRBV28 and TRBJ1-6, with TRBD1 identical over 7 bases. The CDR3 is 14 amino acids. Germline V gives CDR1 MDHEN, CDR2 SYDVKM. The DNA for the CDR3 is TGTGCCAGCAGTTGGGACAGTCGCCATTCACCCCCCCACTTT. The encoded protein is CASSWDSRHSPPHF.

The gene calls are TRBV6-4 and TRBJ1-5; 9 bases are a match to TRBD1. The trim removed 3 bases at V and 7 bases at J, leaving 10 bases unmatched. The CDR3 loop spans 16 amino acids. Germline CDR1 MRHNA, CDR2 SNTAGT. This chain's CDR3 is CASSETPGQGDQPQHF. For the CDR3, the DNA is TGTGCCAGCAGTGAAACTCCGGGACAGGGCGACCAGCCCCAGCATTTT.

V gene TRBV7-9 combines with J gene TRBJ2-1; 10 positions agree with TRBD1. Trimming at V came to 3 bases and at J to 2 bases, leaving 7 bases not matched to a gene. Germline values: CDR1 SEHNR, CDR2 FQNEAQ (reference sequence). CDR3 length: 17 amino acids. The CDR3 region has the DNA TGTGCCAGCAGCTTCTGGGGACAGGGGACCACCTACAATGAGCAGTTCTTC. It specifies CASSFWGQGTTYNEQFF.

The V call is TRBV18, the J call TRBJ2-5, with a weak D call TRBD1 (7 bases). The end of the DNA fits TRBJ2-7 better, so the J call may be wrong. The length of the CDR3 is 15 residues. Germline V gene lookup returns CDR1 KGHSH and CDR2 LQKENI. DNA of the CDR3: TGTGCCAGCTCACCAGCGGGACAGCCCTCCTACGAGCAGTACTTC. Translation gives CASSPAGQPSYEQYF.

The chain joins TRBV4-1 to TRBJ2-7; D ambiguous. Germline CDR1 is MGHRA and CDR2 is YSYEKL. The CDR3 has 14 amino acids. V was cut by 4 bases and J by 0 bases, with 10 bases left in between. The CDR3 region has the DNA TGCGCCAGCAGCCCTGGCCCAAACTCCTACGAGCAGTACTTC. It specifies CASSPGPNSYEQYF.

The chain links TRBV19 to TRBJ1-4, with TRBD1 matching 7 bases. Germline loops: CDR1 LNHDA, CDR2 SQIVND (reference sequence). CDR3 length: 15 amino acids. The V gene end was trimmed by 4 bases and the J gene end by 7 bases; junction bases not matched to a gene: 9. CDR3 in amino acids: CASSKIRDSGEKLFF. For the CDR3, the DNA is TGTGCCAGTAGTAAGATTCGGGACAGTGGTGAAAAACTGTTTTTT.

This clone was counted only a few times. This chain uses TRBV14 with TRBJ2-1; 10 bases map to TRBD2. V dropped 1 base and J dropped 5; count of bases not matched to a gene: 8. CDR1 is SGHDN and CDR2 is FVKESK in the germline V gene. The CDR3 extends over 17 amino acids. Here the CDR3 reads CASSQVAAGLADNEQFF. The DNA of the CDR3 is TGTGCCAGCAGCCAAGTAGCCGCAGGACTAGCGGACAATGAGCAGTTCTTC.